A selection of T cell receptor beta chains follows, all from one sample in a study of cytomegalovirus exposure and HLA in healthy donors. TCRdb's table, derived via immunoSEQ multiplex PCR, lists solely in-frame clones and lacks some. This table has about 120,000 clones, roughly 80% appearing once. Sequencing used PBMCs. These TCRs come from a woman in her 40s in good health and CMV-seropositive. Both conserved end residues are part of each CDR3. The D gene is left open where the match is weak. A row's size may be missing; if present it is once, few, many or a size class.

d_call: -
clone_size: once
v_call: TRBV10-3
j_call: TRBJ1-2
cdr3_nt: TGTGCCATCAGTGAAGGGGGTACAGGGCTTAGGGTAGCTAACTATGGCTACACCTTC
cdr3_aa: CAISEGGTGLRVANYGYTF

d_call: TRBD1
clone_size: -
v_call: TRBV15
j_call: TRBJ1-2
cdr3_nt: TGTGCCACCAGCAACGGACAGGGCTTCTATGGCTACACCTTC
cdr3_aa: CATSNGQGFYGYTF

d_call: TRBD2
clone_size: -
v_call: TRBV2
j_call: TRBJ2-3
cdr3_nt: TGTGCCAATTCGACTAGCGGAGCGGGAGATACGCAGTATTTT
cdr3_aa: CANSTSGAGDTQYF

d_call: TRBD1
clone_size: -
v_call: TRBV11-2
j_call: TRBJ1-5
cdr3_nt: TGTGCCAGCAGCTTAAGTGGGGGGGCTGGACAGGGGCTCCAGCATTTT
cdr3_aa: CASSLSGGAGQGLQHF

d_call: TRBD1
clone_size: -
v_call: TRBV6-1
j_call: TRBJ2-7
cdr3_nt: TGTGCCAGCAGTGAGGGGGGACAGGGCTCCTACGAGCAGTACTTC
cdr3_aa: CASSEGGQGSYEQYF

d_call: -
clone_size: -
v_call: TRBV4-1
j_call: TRBJ1-2
cdr3_nt: TGCGCCAGCAGCCAGGGAGCCCTAAGCTATGGCTACACCTTC
cdr3_aa: CASSQGALSYGYTF

d_call: -
clone_size: once
v_call: TRBV7-2
j_call: TRBJ1-4
cdr3_nt: TGTGCCAGCACAAGTCGAGGGGGTGAAAAACTGTTTTTT
cdr3_aa: CASTSRGGEKLFF

d_call: TRBD1
clone_size: -
v_call: TRBV15
j_call: TRBJ1-4
cdr3_nt: TGTGCCACCGGCCCTTCGGGACAGGGGTATGAAAAACTGTTTTTT
cdr3_aa: CATGPSGQGYEKLFF

d_call: -
clone_size: -
v_call: TRBV2
j_call: TRBJ2-7
cdr3_nt: TGTGCCAGTGCGGGGTCCACCTACGAGCAGTACTTC
cdr3_aa: CASAGSTYEQYF

d_call: TRBD2
clone_size: -
v_call: TRBV4-1
j_call: TRBJ2-1
cdr3_nt: TGCGCCAGCAGCCAAAGGCTAGCGGGGGACAATGAGCAGTTCTTC
cdr3_aa: CASSQRLAGDNEQFF

d_call: -
clone_size: -
v_call: TRBV4-2
j_call: TRBJ1-4
cdr3_nt: TGTGCCAGCAGCCAACCCGGGGTACACTCGGGTGGTAATGAAAAACTGTTTTTT
cdr3_aa: CASSQPGVHSGGNEKLFF

d_call: TRBD2
clone_size: -
v_call: TRBV29-1
j_call: TRBJ2-2
cdr3_nt: TGCAGCGGGGGGAGTGCGGGAGGTGATACCGGGGAGCTGTTTTTT
cdr3_aa: CSGGSAGGDTGELFF

d_call: -
clone_size: -
v_call: TRBV27
j_call: TRBJ2-5
cdr3_nt: TGTGCCAGCAGTTCGGGACACCTCCAAGAGACCCAGTACTTC
cdr3_aa: CASSSGHLQETQYF

d_call: -
clone_size: -
v_call: TRBV9
j_call: TRBJ2-5
cdr3_nt: TGTGCCAGCAGCGTAGCTACAGGGCAATCCCAAGAGACCCAGTACTTC
cdr3_aa: CASSVATGQSQETQYF